These 20 T cell receptor beta chains share one sample of origin, sequenced in a study of blood T cell repertoires in COVID-19. Using immunoSEQ multiplex PCR, the repertoire was profiled, and TCRdb retains in-frame clones only, with some absent. The sample lists fewer than 200,000 clones; around two thirds were seen once. Sequencing input: peripheral blood. Receptors were obtained from an elderly woman with acute or convalescent COVID-19.

This chain uses TRBV6-5 with TRBJ1-1, with D perhaps matching TRBD1 (5 bases). Trimming removed 1 base from V and 4 bases from J, with 7 bases in between. Germline CDR1 is MNHEY and CDR2 is SVGAGI. This CDR3 spans 13 amino acids. As DNA, the CDR3 is TGTGCCAGCAGTTACTGGAGGGGCACTGAAGCTTTCTTT. Translated, it gives CASSYWRGTEAFF.

This clone was found once. This chain links TRBV27 with TRBJ2-7, with a possible D match to TRBD2 (5 bases). The CDR3 totals 15 residues. V lost 5 bases to trimming and J lost 0 bases, with 14 bases between them. Germline loops: CDR1 MNHEY, CDR2 SMNVEV (reference sequence). CDR3 sequence reads: CASSLIATSSYEQYF. The DNA for the CDR3 is TGTGCCAGCAGTCTAATCGCCACTAGCTCCTACGAGCAGTACTTC.

This CDR3 is CASSLQDTGELFF. CDR3 DNA sequence: TGTGCCAGCAGCTTGCAGGACACCGGGGAGCTGTTTTTT. The chain employs TRBV5-6 and TRBJ2-2; D call uncertain. V gave up 1 base and J gave up 3 bases, with 4 bases separating them. CDR3 length: 13 residues. Germline V gene sequence: CDR1 SGHDT, CDR2 YYEEEE.

The chain recombines TRBV21-1 with TRBJ2-4; the D call TRBD1 from the table was never checked on the DNA. TRBV21-1 is marked as a pseudogene. The CDR3 length is 14 residues. Here the CDR3 reads CASSRPTGTNIQYF. The CDR3 coding sequence is TGTGCCAGCAGCAGACCTACAGGAACGAACATTCAGTACTTC.

This sequence joins TRBV10-3 and TRBJ2-7; TRBD1 matches at 7 bases. The CDR3 has 15 amino acids. The V segment lost 0 bases and the J segment 3 bases; nucleotides outside the gene matches: 5. Germline CDR1 and CDR2: ENHRY and SYGVKD. CDR3 bases: TGTGCCATCAGTGAGTCGAAGGGACAGTACTACGAGCAGTACTTC. It yields the protein CAISESKGQYYEQYF.

The chain joins TRBV6-2 or TRBV6-3 to TRBJ1-2; a weak D match, TRBD1 (6 bases). The germline V and J ends were trimmed by 0 bases and 4 bases, with 12 bases remaining between them. In germline, CDR1 is MNHEY, CDR2 SVGEGT. The CDR3 has 15 amino acids. CDR3 nucleotide sequence: TGTGCCAGCAGTTACTCGACAGGCCCAGTCTATGGCTACACCTTC. It specifies CASSYSTGPVYGYTF.

The V and J genes are TRBV18 and TRBJ2-7; possible D gene TRBD1, 5 bases. Germline V gene lookup returns CDR1 KGHSH and CDR2 LQKENI. The CDR3 spans 15 residues. Trimming took off 1 base at V and 6 bases at J, with 16 bases between the two ends. The DNA of the CDR3 is TGTGCCAGCTCACCACGTAGCACTTCTAGGGGCGAGCAGTACTTC. Translated, it gives CASSPRSTSRGEQYF. Combining the CDR3 with reference TRBV18 and TRBJ2-7 gives the whole variable domain NAGVMQNPRHLVRRRGQEARLRCSPMKGHSHVYWYRQLPEEGLKFMVYLQKENIIDESGMPKERFSAEFPKEGPSILRIQQVVRGDSAAYFCASSPRSTSRGEQYFGPGTRLTVT.

The gene calls are TRBV7-6 and TRBJ2-2; D is unresolved. This CDR3 spans 13 amino acids. V shed 5 bases and J shed 4 bases, with 8 bases lying between them. Germline assignment: CDR1 SGHVS and CDR2 FNYEAQ. The CDR3 loop is CASSEVRTGELFF. The DNA for the CDR3 is TGTGCCAGCAGCGAGGTTCGCACCGGGGAGCTGTTTTTT.

The V call is TRBV7-2, the J call TRBJ2-1, with 14 bases aligning to TRBD2. The germline CDR1 and CDR2 sequences are SGHTA and FQGNSA. V was pared by 6 bases and J by 6 bases, with 16 bases of the junction left unmatched. CDR3 length: 19 residues. CDR3 protein: CASSWRIGRGLAGVNEQFF. CDR3 DNA: TGTGCCAGCAGTTGGAGAATAGGTAGGGGACTAGCGGGAGTCAATGAGCAGTTCTTC. Full variable domain (remainder filled in from reference TRBV7-2 and TRBJ2-1): GAGVSQSPSNKVTEKGKDVELRCDPISGHTALYWYRQSLGQGLEFLIYFQGNSAPDKSGLPSDRFSAERTGGSVSTLTIQRTQQEDSAVYLCASSWRIGRGLAGVNEQFFGPGTRLTVL.

The CDR3 bases are TGTGCCAGCAGCGTAGCTGATAGCGGTCTCTACGAGCAGTACTTC. Amino acids: CASSVADSGLYEQYF. The chain links TRBV9 to TRBJ2-7; tentative D call: TRBD2 (6 bases). Germline V gene sequence: CDR1 SGDLS, CDR2 YYNGEE. Trimming shortened V by 0 bases and J by 3 bases, and 13 bases separated the two germline ends. This CDR3 has 15 amino acids.

The chain uses TRBV10-1 and TRBJ2-2; 12 bases align to TRBD1. Trimming cost V 4 bases and J 7 bases; bases outside gene matches: 7. Germline values: CDR1 WNHNN, CDR2 SYGVQD (reference sequence). This CDR3 has 16 amino acids. The CDR3 DNA reads TGCGCCAGCAGTGGACCGGGACAGGGGGCGATCGGGGAGCTGTTTTTT. Translating gives CASSGPGQGAIGELFF.

A single count supports this clone. This rearrangement joins TRBV29-1 to TRBJ1-1; unclear D gene. Trimming stripped 2 bases from V and 3 bases from J, with 10 bases between. Looked up from germline, CDR1 is SQVTM and CDR2 is ANQGSEA. This CDR3 contains 13 residues. The CDR3 region is CSVEIQRDTEAFF. The CDR3 coding sequence is TGCAGCGTTGAAATCCAGCGGGACACTGAAGCTTTCTTT.

The gene calls are TRBV6-5 and TRBJ2-3; 8 bases line up with TRBD2. This CDR3 contains 16 residues. J lost 3 bases, V lost 0 bases, and 5 bases had no gene match. Germline V gene sequence: CDR1 MNHEY, CDR2 SVGAGI. The chain's CDR3 is CASSYSPGGPTDTQYF. The CDR3 nucleotides read TGTGCCAGCAGTTACTCCCCGGGAGGGCCTACAGATACGCAGTATTTT.

CDR3 nucleotide sequence: TGTGCCACCAGTGATCGCACAGGGGTGGAGACCCAGTACTTC. Its translation: CATSDRTGVETQYF. The chain recombines TRBV24-1 with TRBJ2-5; 7 bases are shared with TRBD1. After removal of 3 bases from V and 5 bases from J, the junction contained 5 bases not matched to a gene. The CDR3 consists of 14 residues. CDR1 is KGHDR and CDR2 is SFDVKD in the germline V gene.

V is TRBV27 and J is TRBJ2-3; 14 bases fit TRBD2. The CDR3 has 16 residues. Germline V gene lookup returns CDR1 MNHEY and CDR2 SMNVEV (reference sequence). V lost 5 bases to trimming and J lost 3 bases; unmatched junction nucleotides: 4. This CDR3 reads CASSLRLAGGTDTQYF. The DNA for the CDR3 is TGTGCCAGCAGTCTCCGACTAGCGGGAGGGACAGATACGCAGTATTTT.

The rearrangement links TRBV9 to TRBJ2-1, with 7 positions matching TRBD2. The germline V gene has CDR1 SGDLS and CDR2 YYNGEE. J lost 7 bases, V lost 3 bases, and 10 bases had no gene match. The length of the CDR3 is 15 residues. CDR3 bases: TGTGCCAGCAGCGCCTCGGGACTATTGTTGAATGAGCAGTTCTTC. This translates into CASSASGLLLNEQFF.

The rearrangement uses TRBV5-8 and TRBJ2-2; no reliable D call. Germline V CDR1 and CDR2: SGHTS, YDEGEE. Trimming took off 0 bases at V and 5 bases at J, with 11 bases between the two ends. CDR3 length: 15 amino acids. The CDR3 DNA reads as TGTGCCAGCAGCTTGGGATCGAGTACTACCGGGGAGCTGTTTTTT. It encodes CASSLGSSTTGELFF.

The J gene is TRBJ2-7, the V gene TRBV9; 10 nucleotides match TRBD2. The CDR3 is 14 amino acids. Germline V gene data show CDR1 as SGDLS and CDR2 as YYNGEE. V lost 2 bases and J lost 6; bases outside the gene matches: 5. CDR3 coding DNA: TGTGCCAGCAGCGTGAAAGCGGGAGGGCCCGAGCAGTACTTC. Protein product: CASSVKAGGPEQYF.

This rearrangement joins TRBV21-1 to TRBJ2-5; the table calls TRBD1, which could not be checked here. TRBV21-1 is tagged as a pseudogene. CDR3 size: 17 residues. CDR3 sequence: CASMGSDNRGSGETQYF. The CDR3 nucleotides are TGTGCCAGCATGGGGTCGGACAACAGGGGGAGTGGAGAGACCCAGTACTTC.

This chain uses TRBV5-1 with TRBJ2-3; 7 bases map to TRBD2. Trimming at V came to 4 bases and at J to 0 bases, leaving 2 bases not matched to a gene. This CDR3 has 14 amino acids. CDR1 and CDR2 from the germline V gene are SGHRS and YFSETQ. CDR3 sequence: CASSRSGSTDTQYF. CDR3 DNA sequence: TGCGCCAGCAGCCGTAGCGGGAGCACAGATACGCAGTATTTT.